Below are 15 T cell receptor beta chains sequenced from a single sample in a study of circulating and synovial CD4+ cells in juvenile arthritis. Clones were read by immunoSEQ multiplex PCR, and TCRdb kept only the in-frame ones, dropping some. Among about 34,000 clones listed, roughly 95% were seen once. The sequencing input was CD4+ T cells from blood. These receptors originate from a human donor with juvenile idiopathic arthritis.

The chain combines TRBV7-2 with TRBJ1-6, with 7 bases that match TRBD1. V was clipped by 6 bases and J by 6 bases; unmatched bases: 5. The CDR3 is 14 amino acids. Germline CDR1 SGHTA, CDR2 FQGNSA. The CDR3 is CASRRDSPNSPLHF. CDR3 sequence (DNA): TGTGCCAGCAGGAGGGACAGTCCTAATTCACCCCTCCACTTT.

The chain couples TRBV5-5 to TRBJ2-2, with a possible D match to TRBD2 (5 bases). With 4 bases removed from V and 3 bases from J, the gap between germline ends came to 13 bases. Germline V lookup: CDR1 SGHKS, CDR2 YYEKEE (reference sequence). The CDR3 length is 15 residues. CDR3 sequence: CASSPGPRDTGELFF. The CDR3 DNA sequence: TGTGCCAGCAGCCCCGGTCCGAGGGACACCGGGGAGCTGTTTTTT. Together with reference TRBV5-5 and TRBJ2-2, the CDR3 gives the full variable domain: DAGVTQSPTHLIKTRGQQVTLRCSPISGHKSVSWYQQVLGQGPQFIFQYYEKEERGRGNFPDRFSARQFPNYSSELNVNALLLGDSALYLCASSPGPRDTGELFFGEGSRLTVL.

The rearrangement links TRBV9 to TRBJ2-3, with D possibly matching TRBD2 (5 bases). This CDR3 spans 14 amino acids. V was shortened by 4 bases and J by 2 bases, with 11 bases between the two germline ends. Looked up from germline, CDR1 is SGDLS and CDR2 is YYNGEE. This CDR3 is CASSLRTVTDTQYF. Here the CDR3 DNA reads TGTGCCAGCAGCTTACGGACTGTCACAGATACGCAGTATTTT.

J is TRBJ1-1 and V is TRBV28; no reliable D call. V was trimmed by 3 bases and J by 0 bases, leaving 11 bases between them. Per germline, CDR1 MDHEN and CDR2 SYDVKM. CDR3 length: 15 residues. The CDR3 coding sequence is TGTGCCAGCAGTTTGGGGAGGTACATGAACACTGAAGCTTTCTTT. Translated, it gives CASSLGRYMNTEAFF. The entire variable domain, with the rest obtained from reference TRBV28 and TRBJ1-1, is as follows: DVKVTQSSRYLVKRTGEKVFLECVQDMDHENMFWYRQDPGLGLRLIYFSYDVKMKEKGDIPEGYSVSREKKERFSLILESASTNQTSMYLCASSLGRYMNTEAFFGQGTRLTVV.

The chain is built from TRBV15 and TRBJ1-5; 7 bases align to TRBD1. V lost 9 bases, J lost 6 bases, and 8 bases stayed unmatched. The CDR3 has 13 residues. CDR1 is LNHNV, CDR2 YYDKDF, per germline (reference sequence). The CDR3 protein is CATGGQLRQPQHF. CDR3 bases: TGTGCCACGGGGGGACAGTTGCGTCAGCCCCAGCATTTT.

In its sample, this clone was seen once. In DNA, the CDR3 is TGTGCCAGCAGCTTAGAACTAGGATCCAACTATGGCTACACCTTC. Translated: CASSLELGSNYGYTF. The V gene is TRBV7-9, the J gene TRBJ1-2; no firm D call. Germline CDR1 is SEHNR and CDR2 is FQNEAQ (reference sequence). V lost 1 base to trimming and J lost 2 bases, with 11 bases between them. The CDR3 runs 15 residues.

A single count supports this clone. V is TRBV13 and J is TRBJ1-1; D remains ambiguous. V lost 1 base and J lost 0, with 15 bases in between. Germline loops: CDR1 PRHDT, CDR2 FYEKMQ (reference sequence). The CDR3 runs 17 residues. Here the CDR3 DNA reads TGTGCCAGCAGCTTAGCGGGGTTTCGGCAGCTGAACACTGAAGCTTTCTTT. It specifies CASSLAGFRQLNTEAFF.

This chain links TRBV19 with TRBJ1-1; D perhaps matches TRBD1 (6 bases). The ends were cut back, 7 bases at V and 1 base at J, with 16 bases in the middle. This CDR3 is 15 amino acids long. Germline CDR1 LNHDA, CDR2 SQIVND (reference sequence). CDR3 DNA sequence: TGTGCCAGTACCCCAAGCGGGACATCGAACACTGAAGCTTTCTTT. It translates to CASTPSGTSNTEAFF.

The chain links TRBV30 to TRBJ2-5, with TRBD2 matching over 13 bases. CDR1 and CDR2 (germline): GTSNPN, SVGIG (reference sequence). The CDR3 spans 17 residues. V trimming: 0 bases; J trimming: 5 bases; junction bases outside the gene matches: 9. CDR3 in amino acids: CAWSVGTSGTSLETQYF. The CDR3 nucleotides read TGTGCCTGGAGTGTGGGGACTAGCGGGACGTCCCTCGAGACCCAGTACTTC. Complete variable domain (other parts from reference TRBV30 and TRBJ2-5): SQTIHQWPATLVQPVGSPLSLECTVEGTSNPNLYWYRQAAGRGLQLLFYSVGIGQISSEVPQNLSASRPQDRQFILSSKKLLLSDSGFYLCAWSVGTSGTSLETQYFGPGTRLLVL.

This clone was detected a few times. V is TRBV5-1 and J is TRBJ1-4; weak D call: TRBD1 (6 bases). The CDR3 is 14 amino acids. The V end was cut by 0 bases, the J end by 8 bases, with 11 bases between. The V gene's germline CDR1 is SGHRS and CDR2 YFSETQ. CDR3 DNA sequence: TGCGCCAGCAGCTTGGGTTGGACAGCCGAAAAACTGTTTTTT. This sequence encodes CASSLGWTAEKLFF.

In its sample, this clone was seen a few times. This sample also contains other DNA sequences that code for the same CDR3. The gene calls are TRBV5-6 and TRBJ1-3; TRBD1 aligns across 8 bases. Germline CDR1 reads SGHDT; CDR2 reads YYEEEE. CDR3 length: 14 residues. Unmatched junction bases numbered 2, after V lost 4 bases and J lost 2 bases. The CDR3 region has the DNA TGTGCCAGCAGCCTGGACAGGGCTGGAAACACCATATATTTT. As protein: CASSLDRAGNTIYF.

Here the CDR3 DNA reads TGTGCCAGCAGTGATCGATCGCTAGCGGGCCTGGGAGATACGCAGTATTTT. Amino acids: CASSDRSLAGLGDTQYF. The V gene is TRBV6-4, the J gene TRBJ2-3; TRBD2 matches 8 bases. This CDR3 has 17 amino acids. Germline loops: CDR1 MRHNA, CDR2 SNTAGT. With V trimmed by 3 bases and J by 5 bases, 13 bases remained unmatched.

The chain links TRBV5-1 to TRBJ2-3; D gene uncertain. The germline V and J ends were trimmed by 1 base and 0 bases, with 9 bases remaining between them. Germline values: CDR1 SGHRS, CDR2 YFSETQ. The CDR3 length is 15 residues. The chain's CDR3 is CASSLTAPSTDTQYF. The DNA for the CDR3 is TGCGCCAGCAGCTTGACAGCTCCTAGCACAGATACGCAGTATTTT.

CDR3 loop: CASSLYEGNRAAKNIQYF. The CDR3 DNA is TGTGCCAGCAGCTTGTATGAAGGAAACAGGGCGGCCAAAAACATTCAGTACTTC. This chain links TRBV5-4 with TRBJ2-4; perhaps TRBD1 as D (6 bases). The CDR3 spans 18 residues. The germline CDR1 and CDR2 sequences are SGHNT and YYREEE (reference sequence). The V and J ends lost 1 base and 1 base respectively, with 18 bases between them.

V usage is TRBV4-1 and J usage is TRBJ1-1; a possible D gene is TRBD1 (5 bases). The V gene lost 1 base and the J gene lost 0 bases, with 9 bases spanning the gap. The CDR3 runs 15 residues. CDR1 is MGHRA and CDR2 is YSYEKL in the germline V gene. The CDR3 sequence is CASSQGSGMNTEAFF. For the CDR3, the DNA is TGCGCCAGCAGCCAAGGATCAGGGATGAACACTGAAGCTTTCTTT.